Listed here are 13 T cell receptor beta chains from one sample, sequenced in a study of T cells in Graves' hyperthyroidism and ophthalmopathy. Amplified regions were TCR beta CDR3 sequences from RNA transcripts. HTBI primers were the set used in a first-round RT-PCR of the TCR CDR3. TCRdb re-called the multiplex PCR reads with MiXCR, one entry per CDR3 protein. The table shows hundreds of thousands of distinct CDR3 sequences, with 35% occurring only once. Sequences were obtained from blood. These receptors were taken from a middle-aged woman with Graves' hyperthyroidism.

This clonotype was detected ten times or more. Compared with germline, one end of the junction differs, possibly owing to a read error. This chain links TRBV6-6 with TRBJ1-1, with 7 bases lining up with TRBD1. The CDR3 is made up of 10 amino acids. CDR1 is MNHNY and CDR2 is SVGAGI in the germline V gene (reference sequence). CDR3 in DNA: TGTGCCAGCAGTGGGACCGGGACAGCTTTT. This translates into CASSGTGTAF.

This chain connects TRBV12-3 or TRBV12-4 to TRBJ2-5; 7 nucleotides align to TRBD1. V gave up 10 bases and J gave up 2 bases; unmatched junction bases: 10. The CDR3 loop spans 14 amino acids. The CDR3 DNA sequence: TGTGCCACCACCCGGGACAGCTTTCAAGAGACCCAGTACTTC. This codes for CATTRDSFQETQYF.

In DNA form, the CDR3 reads TGCAGCGTTGAATGCGCCCGGGACGGTATGCTTTGGGAAAAACTGTTTTTT. Its translation is CSVECARDGMLWEKLFF. This chain links TRBV29-1 with TRBJ1-4, with D possibly being TRBD1 (5 bases). Trimming removed 2 bases at V and 8 bases at J, with 24 bases between. Germline V gives CDR1 SQVTM, CDR2 ANQGSEA. This CDR3 is 17 amino acids long.

This chain links TRBV29-1 with TRBJ2-2, with D tentatively TRBD1 (6 bases). Germline V gene lookup returns CDR1 SQVTM and CDR2 ANQGSEA. The CDR3 loop spans 16 amino acids. V lost 7 bases to trimming and J lost 10 bases, with 28 bases between them. CDR3 sequence: CSAAPGATYSNTELFF. In DNA form, the CDR3 reads TGCAGCGCCGCCCCAGGGGCAACCTACTCGAACACGGAGCTGTTTTTT.

This sequence joins TRBV6-6 and TRBJ2-7; D is undetermined. V was trimmed by 7 bases and J by 0 bases, leaving 7 bases between them. CDR3 length equals 12 residues. Germline CDR1 and CDR2: MNHNY and SVGAGI (reference sequence). CDR3 nucleotide sequence: TGTGCCAGCAAAAGTATCTCCTACGAGCAGTACTTC. Translation gives CASKSISYEQYF.

Only a few counts were recorded for this clonotype. The chain is built from TRBV14 and TRBJ1-1, with a possible D match to TRBD1 (5 bases). Germline values: CDR1 SGHDN, CDR2 FVKESK. CDR3 length: 14 amino acids. V dropped 4 bases and J dropped 1 base, with 10 bases sitting between them. The CDR3, as DNA: TGTGCCAGCAGCCTCGTGGGGCCGAACACTGAAGCTTTCTTT. Translating it yields CASSLVGPNTEAFF.

This chain uses TRBV15 with TRBJ1-2; 10 bases are a match to TRBD1. Trimming cost V 3 bases and J 6 bases; bases outside gene matches: 7. CDR1 and CDR2 from the germline V gene are LNHNV and YYDKDF (reference sequence). The CDR3 extends over 15 amino acids. CDR3 coding DNA: TGTGCCACCAGCAGCTTCGACAGGGGGCTGCATGGCTACACCTTC. Its translation: CATSSFDRGLHGYTF.

This clonotype has more than one count but fewer than ten. This sequence joins TRBV19 and TRBJ1-2; maybe TRBD1 (6 bases). Trimming left V 4 bases short and J 2 bases short, with 17 bases between. This CDR3 has 16 amino acids. Germline V gives CDR1 LNHDA, CDR2 SQIVND (reference sequence). CDR3 region: CASSKLEDSYNYGYTF. CDR3 DNA sequence: TGTGCCAGTAGTAAGTTGGAGGACAGTTACAACTATGGCTACACCTTC.

This clonotype was observed a handful of times. The chain is built from TRBV7-9 and TRBJ1-2; 9 positions agree with TRBD1. This CDR3 is built from 15 residues. The germline CDR1 and CDR2 sequences are SEHNR and FQNEAQ (reference sequence). V dropped 1 base and J dropped 8; count of bases not matched to a gene: 8. CDR3 amino acids: CASSLDRGRFNGYTF. CDR3 DNA: TGTGCCAGCAGCTTAGACAGGGGGCGCTTCAACGGCTACACCTTC.

This clonotype appeared a few times. The J gene is TRBJ2-7, the V gene TRBV25-1, with D possibly TRBD2 on 5 matching bases. The CDR3 extends over 14 amino acids. Trimming stripped 6 bases from V and 4 bases from J, with 16 bases between. From germline, CDR1 is MGHDK and CDR2 SYGVNS. The CDR3: CASSHPGGGYEQYF. In DNA, the CDR3 is TGTGCCAGCAGCCACCCCGGAGGAGGTTACGAGCAGTACTTC.

This clonotype was detected ten times or more. The V and J genes are TRBV7-9 and TRBJ1-2; 9 nucleotides match TRBD1. This CDR3 contains 18 residues. Germline CDR1 SEHNR, CDR2 FQNEAQ (reference sequence). Trimming removed 4 bases from V and 3 bases from J; junction bases left unmatched: 15. For the CDR3, the DNA is TGTGCCAGCAGCTCCCCGGGACAGGGATATTCTCAGGACTATGGCTACACCTTC. This sequence encodes CASSSPGQGYSQDYGYTF.

This chain links TRBV12-3 or TRBV12-4 with TRBJ2-5, with 7 bases identical to TRBD1. After removal of 5 bases from V and 8 bases from J, the junction contained 5 bases not matched to a gene. The CDR3 is 12 amino acids. For the CDR3, the DNA is TGTGCCAGCAGTGACAGGGTCGGAACCCAGTACTTC. It specifies CASSDRVGTQYF.

The V gene is TRBV7-9, the J gene TRBJ1-6; a possible D gene is TRBD1 (5 bases). CDR3 length: 15 amino acids. V lost 5 bases and J lost 11, with 19 bases in between. Germline CDR1 reads SEHNR; CDR2 reads FQNEAQ (reference sequence). This chain's CDR3 is CASSHRDGGGTPLHF. DNA for the CDR3: TGTGCCAGCAGCCACCGGGACGGCGGAGGGACACCCCTCCACTTT.